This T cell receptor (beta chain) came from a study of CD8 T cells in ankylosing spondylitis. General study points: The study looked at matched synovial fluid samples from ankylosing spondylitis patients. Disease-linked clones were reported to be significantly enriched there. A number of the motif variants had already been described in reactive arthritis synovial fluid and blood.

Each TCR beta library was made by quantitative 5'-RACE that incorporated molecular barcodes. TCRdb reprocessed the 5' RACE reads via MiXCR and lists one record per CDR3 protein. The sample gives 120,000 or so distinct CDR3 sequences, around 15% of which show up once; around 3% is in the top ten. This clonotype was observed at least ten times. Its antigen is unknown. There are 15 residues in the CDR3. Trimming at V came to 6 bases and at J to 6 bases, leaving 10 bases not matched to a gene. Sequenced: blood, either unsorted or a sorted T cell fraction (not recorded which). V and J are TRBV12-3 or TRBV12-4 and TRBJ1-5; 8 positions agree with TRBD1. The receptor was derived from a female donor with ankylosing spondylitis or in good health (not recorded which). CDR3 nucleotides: TGTGCCAGCAGACAGGGGGTGGGGATGGGTCAGCCCCAGCATTTT. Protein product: CASRQGVGMGQPQHF.